This record concerns one T cell receptor beta chain sequence. Antigen specificity is unknown. The entry originates in a study of T cell repertoires in cytomegalovirus infection. Study in general: Researchers turned to recently identified HLA-C-restricted CMV epitopes as well as well-studied HLA-B-restricted ones. Indicated by public TCR beta signatures were CMV infection and matching HLA type.

The V gene's germline CDR1 is SQVTM and CDR2 ANQGSEA. Between the trimmed V and J ends, which lost 7 bases and 1 base, there was a span of 10 bases. This CDR3 is built from 12 residues. From the reads, TCRdb called clonotypes with MiXCR, one entry per CDR3 protein. The table shows about 570,000 distinct CDR3 sequences, with approximately 40% occurring only once. General study results and limits: The response measured ex vivo was dominated by TCR beta clonotypes (HLA-C-restricted and CMV-specific). Cumulative public TCR beta family frequency identified CMV carriers with the relevant HLA.

The source material was cultured PBMCs, sampled from culture after CMV antigen stimulation. This sequence was found in a human donor in good health (CMV status not recorded). Some clones in this sample may be carry-over from other donors' samples. This rearrangement joins TRBV29-1 to TRBJ2-5, with unresolved D. CDR3 region: CSGTEAQETQYF. CDR3 coding DNA: TGCAGCGGGACGGAAGCCCAAGAGACCCAGTACTTC.